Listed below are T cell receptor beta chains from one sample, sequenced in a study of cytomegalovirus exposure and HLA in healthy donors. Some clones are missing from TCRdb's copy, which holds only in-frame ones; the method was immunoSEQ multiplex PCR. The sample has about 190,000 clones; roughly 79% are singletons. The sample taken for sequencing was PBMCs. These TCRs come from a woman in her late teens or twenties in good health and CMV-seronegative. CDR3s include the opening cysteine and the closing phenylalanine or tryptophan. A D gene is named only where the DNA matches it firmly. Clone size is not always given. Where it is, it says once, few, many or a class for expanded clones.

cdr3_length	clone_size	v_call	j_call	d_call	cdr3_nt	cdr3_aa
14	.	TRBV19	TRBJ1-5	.	TGTGCCGGATCAGGGGTTTGGAACAATCAGCCCCAGCATTTT	CAGSGVWNNQPQHF
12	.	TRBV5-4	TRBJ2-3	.	TGTGCCAGCAGCTTGGTAACAGATACGCAGTATTTT	CASSLVTDTQYF
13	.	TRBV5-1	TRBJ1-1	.	TGCGCCAGCAGCTTGGCAGGGAACACTGAAGCTTTCTTT	CASSLAGNTEAFF
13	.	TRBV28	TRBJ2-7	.	TGTGCCAGCAGCCCCCCGGACATTTACGAGCAGTACTTC	CASSPPDIYEQYF
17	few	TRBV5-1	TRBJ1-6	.	TGCGCCAGCAGCTTGGGGGGCCGAAGCTCCTATAATTCACCCCTCCACTTT	CASSLGGRSSYNSPLHF
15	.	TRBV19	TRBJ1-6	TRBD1	TGTGCCAGTAGTCAACAGGGGAGCGACGGTTCACCCCTCCACTTT	CASSQQGSDGSPLHF
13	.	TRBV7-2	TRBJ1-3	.	TGTGCCAGCAGCCAGGGGTCTGGAAACACCATATATTTT	CASSQGSGNTIYF
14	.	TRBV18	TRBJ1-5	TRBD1	TGTGCCAGCTCACCGGCAGGGGGCGGTCAGCCCCAGCATTTT	CASSPAGGGQPQHF
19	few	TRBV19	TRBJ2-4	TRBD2	TGTGCCAGTAGTATAGAGACTAGCGGGGGGGCGGTAGTCAAAAACATTCAGTACTTC	CASSIETSGGAVVKNIQYF
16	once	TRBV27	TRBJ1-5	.	TGTGCCAGCAGTTTATTTGCCAGTCTTGGCAATCAGCCCCAGCATTTT	CASSLFASLGNQPQHF
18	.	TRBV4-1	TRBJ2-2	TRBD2	TGCGCCAGCAGCCAATCGGCGGTCTTCGGGGGGAACCGAGGGGAGCTGTTTTTT	CASSQSAVFGGNRGELFF
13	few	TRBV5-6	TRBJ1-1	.	TGTGCCAGCAGCTTGGGCGGGAACACTGAAGCTTTCTTT	CASSLGGNTEAFF
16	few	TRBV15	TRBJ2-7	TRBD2	TGTGCCACCAGCAGACCCACCGGGACTACTCCAAACGAGCAGTACTTC	CATSRPTGTTPNEQYF
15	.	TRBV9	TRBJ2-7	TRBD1	TGTGCCAGCAGCGTAACCTACGCGACAGGGTACGAGCAGTACTTC	CASSVTYATGYEQYF
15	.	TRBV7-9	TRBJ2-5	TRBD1	TGTGCCAGCAGCGACCACAGGGGGCTCGGGGAGACCCAGTACTTC	CASSDHRGLGETQYF
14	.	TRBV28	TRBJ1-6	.	TGTGCCAGCAGTTTCTCCAGGTTTGAAAGACCCCTCCACTTT	CASSFSRFERPLHF
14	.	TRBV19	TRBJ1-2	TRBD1	TGTGCCAGTAGTATGGGGACAGGGGGCTTTGGCTACACCTTC	CASSMGTGGFGYTF
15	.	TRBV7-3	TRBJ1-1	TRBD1	TGTGCCAGCAGCTTAGCAGGGGGTGGGAACACTGAAGCTTTCTTT	CASSLAGGGNTEAFF
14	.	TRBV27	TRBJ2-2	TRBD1	TGTGCCAGCATGATTGGACAGGCCACCGGGGAGCTGTTTTTT	CASMIGQATGELFF
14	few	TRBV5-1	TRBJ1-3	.	TGCGCCAGCAGGGGGGCCGGTCTTGGAAACACCATATATTTT	CASRGAGLGNTIYF
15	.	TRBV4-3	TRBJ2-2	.	TGCGCCAGCAGCCAAGCGGCCAGGGAGGCCGGGGAGCTGTTTTTT	CASSQAAREAGELFF
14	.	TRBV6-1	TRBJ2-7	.	TGTGCCAGCAGTCACAGGGAGAGCTCCTACGAGCAGTACTTC	CASSHRESSYEQYF
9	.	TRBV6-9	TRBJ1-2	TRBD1	TGTGCCACAGGGGGTGGCTACACCTTC	CATGGGYTF
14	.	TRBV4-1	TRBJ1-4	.	TGCGCCAGCAGCCAACACACAGCGGGTGAAAAACTGTTTTTT	CASSQHTAGEKLFF
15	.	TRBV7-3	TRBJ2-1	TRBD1	TGTGCCAGCAGCAACCGAGCGGGACAGGGGAATGAGCAGTTCTTC	CASSNRAGQGNEQFF
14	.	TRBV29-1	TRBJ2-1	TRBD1	TGCAGCGTGAAGTTCAGGGGGACCTACAATGAGCAGTTCTTC	CSVKFRGTYNEQFF
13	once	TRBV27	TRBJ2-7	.	TGTGCCAGCAGGGCAGGGGAACCCTACGAGCAGTACTTC	CASRAGEPYEQYF
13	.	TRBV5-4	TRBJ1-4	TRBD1	TGTGCCAGCAGCTCAGGGGGCAGTGAAAAACTGTTTTTT	CASSSGGSEKLFF
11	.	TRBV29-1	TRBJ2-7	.	TGCAGCGTTGTCCTAGCCAACGCGCAGTACTTC	CSVVLANAQYF
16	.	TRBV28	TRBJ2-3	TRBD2	TGTGCCAGCAGTCTCCGACTAGCGGGAAGTACAGATACGCAGTATTTT	CASSLRLAGSTDTQYF
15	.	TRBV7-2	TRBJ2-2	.	TGTGCCAGCAGCTTAGAGCGGGCGGCGGCCGGGGAGCTGTTTTTT	CASSLERAAAGELFF
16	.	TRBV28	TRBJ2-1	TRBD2	TGTGCCAGCAGTCCCGGGGGGGCCCTCTCCTACAATGAGCAGTTCTTC	CASSPGGALSYNEQFF
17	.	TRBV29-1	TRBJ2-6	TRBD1	TGCAGCGTTGAAGAGAGGCCAGGGGGAACTGGGGCCAACGTCCTGACTTTC	CSVEERPGGTGANVLTF
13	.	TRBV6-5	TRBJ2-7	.	TGTGCCAGCAGTTACTCCGAGTACTACGAGCAGTACTTC	CASSYSEYYEQYF
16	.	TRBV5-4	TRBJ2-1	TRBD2	TGTGCCAGCAGCACGAGCGGGGGGCCGACCTACAATGAGCAGTTCTTC	CASSTSGGPTYNEQFF
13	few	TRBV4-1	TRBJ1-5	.	TGCGCCAGCAGCCAAGATGAGAATCAGCCCCAGCATTTT	CASSQDENQPQHF
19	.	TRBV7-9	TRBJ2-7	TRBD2	TGTGCCAGCAGCTTTAGATCGGGACTAGCGGGCTATGGCTCCTACGAGCAGTACTTC	CASSFRSGLAGYGSYEQYF
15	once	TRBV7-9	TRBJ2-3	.	TGTGCCAGCAGCTTAGACTTAGGCCAGAGGGATACGCAGTATTTT	CASSLDLGQRDTQYF
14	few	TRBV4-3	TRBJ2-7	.	TGCGCCAGCAGCCAAGCGCACACCGCCTACGAGCAGTACTTC	CASSQAHTAYEQYF